This T cell receptor beta chain appears in the sequencing data of a study of neoadjuvant anti-PD-1 for oral cavity cancer. Blood libraries mostly used approximately 480 ng genomic DNA, six replicates each. Profiling relied on immunoSEQ multiplex PCR, and the TCRdb table lists in-frame clones only, not all of them. The data contain around 65,000 clones, less than 90% of them singletons. The CDR3 is 12 amino acids. Trimming removed 8 bases from V and 4 bases from J, with 11 bases in between. From germline, CDR1 is WSHSY and CDR2 SAAADI. Time point: after neoadjuvant nivolumab, at surgical resection. Blood cells were analyzed directly, without culture or expansion.

The V and J genes are TRBV10-2 and TRBJ2-5, with a tentative D call TRBD2 (5 bases). The sample consisted of PBMCs, taken after nivolumab (anti-PD-1) treatment. The clonotype originates from a person aged 35 to 85 with oral cavity squamous cell carcinoma. DNA of the CDR3: TGCGCCAGCGGAGGACGGAGAGAGACCCAGTACTTC. As protein: CASGGRRETQYF.